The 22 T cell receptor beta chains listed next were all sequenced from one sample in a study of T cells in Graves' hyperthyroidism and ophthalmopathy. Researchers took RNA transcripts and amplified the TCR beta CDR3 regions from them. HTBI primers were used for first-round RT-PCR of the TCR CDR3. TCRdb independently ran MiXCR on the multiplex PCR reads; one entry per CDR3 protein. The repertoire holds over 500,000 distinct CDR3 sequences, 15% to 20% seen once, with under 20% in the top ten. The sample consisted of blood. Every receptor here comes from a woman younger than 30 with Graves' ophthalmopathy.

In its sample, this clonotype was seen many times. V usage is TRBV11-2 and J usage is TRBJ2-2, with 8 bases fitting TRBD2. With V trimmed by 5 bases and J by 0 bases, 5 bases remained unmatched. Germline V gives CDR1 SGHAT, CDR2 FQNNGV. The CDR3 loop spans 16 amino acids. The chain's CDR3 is CASSPLAGANTGELFF. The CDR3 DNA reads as TGTGCCAGCAGCCCTCTAGCGGGCGCGAACACCGGGGAGCTGTTTTTT.

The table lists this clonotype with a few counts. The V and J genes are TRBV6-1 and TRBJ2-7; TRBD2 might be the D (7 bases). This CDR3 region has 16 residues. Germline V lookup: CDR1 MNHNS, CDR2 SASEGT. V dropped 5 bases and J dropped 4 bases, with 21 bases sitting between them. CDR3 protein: CASSSPLGGATYEQYF. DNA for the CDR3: TGTGCCAGCAGTTCACCCCTGGGGGGGGCCACGTACGAGCAGTACTTC.

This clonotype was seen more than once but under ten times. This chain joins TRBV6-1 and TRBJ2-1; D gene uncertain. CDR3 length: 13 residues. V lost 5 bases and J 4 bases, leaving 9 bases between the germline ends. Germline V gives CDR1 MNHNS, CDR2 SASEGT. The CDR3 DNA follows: TGTGCCAGCAGTCCGACTCAGTACAATGAGCAGTTCTTC. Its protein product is CASSPTQYNEQFF.

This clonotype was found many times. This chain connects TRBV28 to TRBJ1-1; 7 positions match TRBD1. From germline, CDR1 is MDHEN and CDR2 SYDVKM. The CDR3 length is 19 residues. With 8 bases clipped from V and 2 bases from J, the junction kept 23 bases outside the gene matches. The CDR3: CASLPGLMQGGYGNTEAFF. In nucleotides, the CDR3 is TGTGCCAGCCTTCCAGGACTCATGCAGGGGGGATATGGAAACACTGAAGCTTTCTTT. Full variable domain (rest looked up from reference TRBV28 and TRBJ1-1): DVKVTQSSRYLVKRTGEKVFLECVQDMDHENMFWYRQDPGLGLRLIYFSYDVKMKEKGDIPEGYSVSREKKERFSLILESASTNQTSMYLCASLPGLMQGGYGNTEAFFGQGTRLTVV.

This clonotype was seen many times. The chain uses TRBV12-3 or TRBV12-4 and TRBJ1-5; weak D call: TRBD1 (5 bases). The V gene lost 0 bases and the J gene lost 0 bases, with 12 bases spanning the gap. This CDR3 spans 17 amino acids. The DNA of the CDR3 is TGTGCCAGCAGTTTAGCGAGAGACAGACTTAGCAATCAGCCCCAGCATTTT. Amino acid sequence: CASSLARDRLSNQPQHF.

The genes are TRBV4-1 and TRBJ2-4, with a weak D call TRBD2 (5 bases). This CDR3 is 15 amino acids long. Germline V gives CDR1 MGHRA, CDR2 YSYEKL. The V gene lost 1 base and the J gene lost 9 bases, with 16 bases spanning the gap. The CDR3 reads CASSQGGEGKFIQYF. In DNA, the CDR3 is TGCGCCAGCAGCCAAGGCGGAGAGGGCAAGTTCATTCAGTACTTC.

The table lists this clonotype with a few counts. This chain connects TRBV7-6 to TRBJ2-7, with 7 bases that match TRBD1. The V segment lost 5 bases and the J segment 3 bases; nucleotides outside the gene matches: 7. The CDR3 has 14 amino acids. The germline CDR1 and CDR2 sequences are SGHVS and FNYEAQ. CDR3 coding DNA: TGTGCCAGCAGCCTTCAGGGGGATGGCTACGAGCAGTACTTC. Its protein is CASSLQGDGYEQYF.

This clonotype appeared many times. The CDR3 DNA reads as TGTGCCAGCTCACCGCGTTCGGGCGTGGATGAAAAACTGTTTTTT. It yields the protein CASSPRSGVDEKLFF. This chain joins TRBV18 and TRBJ1-4; no firm D call. Germline CDR1 and CDR2: KGHSH and LQKENI. The CDR3 contains 15 residues. V lost 3 bases, J lost 6 bases, and 14 bases lay in between.

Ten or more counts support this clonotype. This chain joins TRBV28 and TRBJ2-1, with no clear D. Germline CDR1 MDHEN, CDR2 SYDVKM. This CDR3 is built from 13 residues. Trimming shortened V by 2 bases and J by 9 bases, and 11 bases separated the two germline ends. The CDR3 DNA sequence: TGTGCCAGCAGTTTAGCGGATGGCGTTGAGCAGTTCTTC. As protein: CASSLADGVEQFF.

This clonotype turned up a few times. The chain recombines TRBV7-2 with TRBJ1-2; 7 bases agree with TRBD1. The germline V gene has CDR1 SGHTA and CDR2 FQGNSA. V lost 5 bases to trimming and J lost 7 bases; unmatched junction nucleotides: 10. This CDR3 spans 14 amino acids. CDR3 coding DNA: TGTGCCAGCAGCGTAAGACAGGGTTCCGTTGGCTACACCTTC. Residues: CASSVRQGSVGYTF.

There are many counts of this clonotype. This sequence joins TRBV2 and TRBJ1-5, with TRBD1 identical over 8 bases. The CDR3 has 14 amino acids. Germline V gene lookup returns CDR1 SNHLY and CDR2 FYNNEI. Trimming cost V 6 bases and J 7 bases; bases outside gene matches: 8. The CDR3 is CASSRQGMGQPQHF. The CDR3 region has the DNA TGTGCCAGCAGCAGACAGGGGATGGGGCAGCCCCAGCATTTT.

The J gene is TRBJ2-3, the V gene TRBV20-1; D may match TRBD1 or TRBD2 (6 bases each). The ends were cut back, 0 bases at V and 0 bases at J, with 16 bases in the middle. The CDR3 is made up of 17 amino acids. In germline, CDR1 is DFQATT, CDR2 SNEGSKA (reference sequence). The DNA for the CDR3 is TGCAGTGCTAGAGATCGCCCGGGGGCCAGGAGCACAGATACGCAGTATTTT. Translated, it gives CSARDRPGARSTDTQYF.

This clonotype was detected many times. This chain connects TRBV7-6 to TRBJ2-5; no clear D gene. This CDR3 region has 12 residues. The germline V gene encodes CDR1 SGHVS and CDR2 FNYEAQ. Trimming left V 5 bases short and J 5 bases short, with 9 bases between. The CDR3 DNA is TGTGCCAGCAGCCGGAAGTGGGAGACCCAGTACTTC. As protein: CASSRKWETQYF.

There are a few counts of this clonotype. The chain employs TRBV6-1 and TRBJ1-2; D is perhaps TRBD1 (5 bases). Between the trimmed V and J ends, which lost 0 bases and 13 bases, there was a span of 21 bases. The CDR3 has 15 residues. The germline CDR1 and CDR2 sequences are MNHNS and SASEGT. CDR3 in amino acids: CASSEASGAATLGTF. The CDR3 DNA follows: TGTGCCAGCAGTGAAGCATCCGGGGCGGCCACTCTCGGCACCTTC.

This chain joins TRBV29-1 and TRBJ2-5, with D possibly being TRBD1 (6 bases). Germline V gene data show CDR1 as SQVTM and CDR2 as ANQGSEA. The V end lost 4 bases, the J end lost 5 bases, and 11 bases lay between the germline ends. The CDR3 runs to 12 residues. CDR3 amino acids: CSVVFQGETQYF. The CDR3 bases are TGCAGCGTTGTGTTTCAGGGGGAGACCCAGTACTTC.

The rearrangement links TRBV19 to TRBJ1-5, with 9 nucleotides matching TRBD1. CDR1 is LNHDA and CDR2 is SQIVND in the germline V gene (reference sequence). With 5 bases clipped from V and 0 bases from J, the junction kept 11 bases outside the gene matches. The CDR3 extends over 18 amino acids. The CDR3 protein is CASSHGQGSSYSNQPQHF. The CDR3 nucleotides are TGTGCCAGTAGTCACGGACAGGGGTCATCGTATAGCAATCAGCCCCAGCATTTT.

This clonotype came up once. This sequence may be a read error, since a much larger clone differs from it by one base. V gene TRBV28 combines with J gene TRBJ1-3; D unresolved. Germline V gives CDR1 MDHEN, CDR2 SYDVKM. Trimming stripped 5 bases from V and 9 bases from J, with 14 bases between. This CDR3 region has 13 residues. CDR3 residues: CASSPQSRPTIYF. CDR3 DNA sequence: TGTGCCAGCAGTCCTCAGTCCCGTCCCACCATATATTTT.

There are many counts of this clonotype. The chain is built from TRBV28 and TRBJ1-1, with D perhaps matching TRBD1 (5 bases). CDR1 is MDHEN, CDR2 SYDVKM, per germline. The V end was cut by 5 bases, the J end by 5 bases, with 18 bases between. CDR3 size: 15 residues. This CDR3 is CASSPPTAGRTEAFF. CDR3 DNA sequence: TGTGCCAGCAGTCCCCCCACGGCAGGGAGGACTGAAGCTTTCTTT.

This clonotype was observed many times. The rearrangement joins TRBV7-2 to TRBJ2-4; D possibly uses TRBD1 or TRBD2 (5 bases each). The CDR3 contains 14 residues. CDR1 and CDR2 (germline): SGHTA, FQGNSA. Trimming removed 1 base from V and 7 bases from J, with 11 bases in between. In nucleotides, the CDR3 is TGTGCCAGCAGCTTAGGAGGGGACGCGAACATTCAGTACTTC. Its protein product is CASSLGGDANIQYF.

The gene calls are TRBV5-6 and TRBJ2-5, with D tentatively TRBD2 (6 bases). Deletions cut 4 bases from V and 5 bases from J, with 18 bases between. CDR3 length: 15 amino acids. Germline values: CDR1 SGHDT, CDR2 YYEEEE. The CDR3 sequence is CASSPTRRVWETQYF. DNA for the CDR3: TGTGCCAGCAGCCCGACTCGGAGGGTCTGGGAGACCCAGTACTTC.

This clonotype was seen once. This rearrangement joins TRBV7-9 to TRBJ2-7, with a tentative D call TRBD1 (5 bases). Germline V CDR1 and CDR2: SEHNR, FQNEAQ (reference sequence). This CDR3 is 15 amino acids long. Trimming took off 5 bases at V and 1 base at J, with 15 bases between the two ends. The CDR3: CASSQDVTVSYEQYF. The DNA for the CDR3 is TGTGCCAGCAGCCAAGATGTGACAGTATCCTACGAGCAGTACTTC.

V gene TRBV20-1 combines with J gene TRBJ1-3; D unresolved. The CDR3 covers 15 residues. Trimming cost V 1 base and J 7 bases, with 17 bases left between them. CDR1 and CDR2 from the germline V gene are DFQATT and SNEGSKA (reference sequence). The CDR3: CSARGNGATWNTIYF. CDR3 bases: TGCAGTGCTAGAGGAAACGGCGCGACTTGGAACACCATATATTTT.